The 29 T cell receptor beta chains below were found in one sample sequenced in a study of cytomegalovirus exposure and HLA in healthy donors. 60 Vbeta and 13 Jbeta primers were used in PCR. The data were produced by immunoSEQ multiplex PCR, yet TCRdb's version contains in-frame clones alone and is incomplete. This table holds approximately 110,000 clones, approximately 78% found once. Sequencing used PBMCs. Source of these receptors: a woman between 25 and 40 years old in good health and CMV-seronegative.

The genes are TRBV29-1 and TRBJ1-1; D remains ambiguous. CDR3 length: 13 residues. Germline-derived CDR1 and CDR2 are SQVTM and ANQGSEA. The V gene lost 5 bases and the J gene lost 8 bases, with 18 bases spanning the gap. As DNA, the CDR3 is TGCAGCGTTTCCGACACCCGCCTGGGCGAAGCTTTCTTT. Translation gives CSVSDTRLGEAFF.

V gene TRBV5-4 combines with J gene TRBJ2-5, with D unclear. Germline V gene lookup returns CDR1 SGHNT and CDR2 YYREEE (reference sequence). This CDR3 is built from 14 residues. Trimming pared 4 bases from V and 2 bases from J, leaving 12 bases between. CDR3 nucleotide sequence: TGTGCCAGCAGCGGGCAGAGAGATCAAGAGACCCAGTACTTC. It codes for CASSGQRDQETQYF.

The table lists this clone with a few counts. This chain links TRBV5-4 with TRBJ2-2, with 9 positions matching TRBD2. J lost 5 bases, V lost 6 bases, and 8 bases had no gene match. Germline V gene sequence: CDR1 SGHNT, CDR2 YYREEE (reference sequence). CDR3 length: 15 amino acids. Here the CDR3 DNA reads TGTGCCAGCAACGGCGGGGGGGCGGGGACCGGGGAGCTGTTTTTT. Translating it yields CASNGGGAGTGELFF.

The V gene is TRBV30, the J gene TRBJ1-5; no clear D gene. CDR3 length equals 15 residues. In germline, CDR1 is GTSNPN, CDR2 SVGIG (reference sequence). Deletions cut 4 bases from V and 3 bases from J, with 16 bases between. CDR3 coding DNA: TGTGCCTGGACCCAGGCGGGGAGGACCAATCAGCCCCAGCATTTT. Residues: CAWTQAGRTNQPQHF.

This clone was recorded only once. The V and J genes are TRBV9 and TRBJ2-1, with TRBD2 matching over 7 bases. Germline lookup yields CDR1 SGDLS and CDR2 YYNGEE. The CDR3 extends over 16 amino acids. J was trimmed by 7 bases and V by 0 bases; bases with no gene match: 10. Here the CDR3 reads CASSVEAGDWGNEQFF. In DNA, the CDR3 is TGTGCCAGCAGCGTAGAGGCGGGGGACTGGGGGAATGAGCAGTTCTTC. Combining the CDR3 with reference TRBV9 and TRBJ2-1 gives the whole variable domain DSGVTQTPKHLITATGQRVTLRCSPRSGDLSVYWYQQSLDQGLQFLIQYYNGEERAKGNILERFSAQQFPDLHSELNLSSLELGDSALYFCASSVEAGDWGNEQFFGPGTRLTVL.

The rearrangement joins TRBV6-1 to TRBJ1-1; perhaps TRBD1 as D (5 bases). The V gene's germline CDR1 is MNHNS and CDR2 SASEGT. There are 15 residues in the CDR3. Trimming removed 5 bases from V and 0 bases from J, with 13 bases in between. The chain's CDR3 is CASSLRQSMNTEAFF. In DNA form, the CDR3 reads TGTGCCAGCAGTCTGCGACAGTCTATGAACACTGAAGCTTTCTTT.

A note on this clone: Lacking the conserved final phenylalanine or tryptophan, this CDR3 likely reflects a read error. The chain carries TRBV2 and TRBJ2-2, with TRBD2 identical over 7 bases. With V trimmed by 7 bases and J by 3 bases, 5 bases remained unmatched. CDR1 SNHLY and CDR2 FYNNEI come from the germline V gene. The CDR3 has 14 amino acids. The CDR3 nucleotides are TGTGCCAGCACTGGACTAGGTTACACCGGGGAGCTGTTTTCT. This gives the protein CASTGLGYTGELFS.

This sequence joins TRBV19 and TRBJ2-5; the D gene is possibly TRBD1 (5 bases). The CDR3 is made up of 13 amino acids. Germline CDR1 LNHDA, CDR2 SQIVND (reference sequence). Trimming cost V 5 bases and J 4 bases, with 11 bases left between them. The CDR3: CASSVRQRETQYF. Here the CDR3 DNA reads TGTGCCAGTAGTGTCAGACAGCGAGAGACCCAGTACTTC.

The V gene is TRBV10-3, the J gene TRBJ1-4, with no clear D. Trimming took off 3 bases at V and 9 bases at J, with 5 bases between the two ends. From germline, CDR1 is ENHRY and CDR2 SYGVKD. This CDR3 contains 11 residues. The CDR3 DNA sequence: TGTGCCATCAGTGACGGTAAAAAACTGTTTTTT. It translates to CAISDGKKLFF.

The chain carries TRBV4-3 and TRBJ1-5, with a possible D match to TRBD1 (6 bases). The CDR3 has 18 amino acids. Germline V gene lookup returns CDR1 LGHNA and CDR2 YSLEER. V lost 0 bases, J lost 4 bases, and 19 bases lay in between. The CDR3 is CASSQDRYLTGLNQPQHF. CDR3 nucleotides: TGCGCCAGCAGCCAAGACCGCTACTTAACAGGGCTGAATCAGCCCCAGCATTTT.

This chain uses TRBV12-5 with TRBJ1-5, with D possibly matching TRBD1 (6 bases). CDR1 LGHNT and CDR2 FRNRAP come from the germline V gene. With 6 bases removed from V and 3 bases from J, the gap between germline ends came to 18 bases. This CDR3 has 16 amino acids. The chain's CDR3 is CASGNNGQPTNQPQHF. The CDR3 DNA reads as TGTGCTAGTGGCAATAACGGACAGCCCACCAATCAGCCCCAGCATTTT.

The gene calls are TRBV2 and TRBJ1-6, with D possibly TRBD1 on 5 matching bases. Germline V gives CDR1 SNHLY, CDR2 FYNNEI. The V and J ends lost 3 bases and 5 bases respectively, with 11 bases between them. The CDR3 extends over 15 amino acids. CDR3 bases: TGTGCCAGCAGTGAGGGGCGGATTAATAATTCACCCCTCCACTTT. The encoded protein is CASSEGRINNSPLHF.

This chain uses TRBV5-1 with TRBJ2-7, with D maybe TRBD1 (6 bases). V was cut by 3 bases and J by 5 bases, with 6 bases left in between. This CDR3 is 11 amino acids long. Germline loops: CDR1 SGHRS, CDR2 YFSETQ. CDR3 loop: CASSSGDEQYF. As DNA, the CDR3 is TGCGCCAGCAGCTCAGGGGACGAGCAGTACTTC.

The CDR3 reads CSVGDRGTGELFF. CDR3 nucleotide sequence: TGCAGCGTTGGGGACAGGGGGACCGGGGAGCTGTTTTTT. This sequence joins TRBV29-1 and TRBJ2-2; 11 bases fit TRBD1. Germline values: CDR1 SQVTM, CDR2 ANQGSEA. The V segment lost 4 bases and the J segment 5 bases; nucleotides outside the gene matches: 0. CDR3 length: 13 residues.

The chain links TRBV11-3 to TRBJ2-1; 9 bases align to TRBD1. V lost 5 bases and J lost 1; bases outside the gene matches: 6. Germline V gives CDR1 SGHNT, CDR2 YENEEA. The CDR3 is made up of 16 amino acids. The CDR3 is CASSPRDRASYNEQFF. As DNA, the CDR3 is TGTGCCAGCAGCCCCCGGGACAGGGCTTCCTACAATGAGCAGTTCTTC.

This clone was seen just once. The V gene is TRBV9, the J gene TRBJ2-7, with 8 bases lining up with TRBD1. From germline, CDR1 is SGDLS and CDR2 YYNGEE. The V gene end was trimmed by 0 bases and the J gene end by 0 bases; junction bases not matched to a gene: 5. The CDR3 extends over 16 amino acids. CDR3 protein: CASSVDQGASSYEQYF. Written as DNA, the CDR3 is TGTGCCAGCAGCGTAGATCAGGGGGCGAGCTCCTACGAGCAGTACTTC.

This clone was detected only once. The chain employs TRBV19 and TRBJ2-1; D not certain. This CDR3 has 13 residues. Trimming took 4 bases from V and 6 from J, leaving 10 bases between them. Germline-derived CDR1 and CDR2 are LNHDA and SQIVND (reference sequence). CDR3 loop: CASSTAVVNEQFF. For the CDR3, the DNA is TGTGCCAGTAGTACCGCCGTAGTCAATGAGCAGTTCTTC. The full variable domain, rest sourced from reference TRBV19 and TRBJ2-1, is DGGITQSPKYLFRKEGQNVTLSCEQNLNHDAMYWYRQDPGQGLRLIYYSQIVNDFQKGDIAEGYSVSREKKESFPLTVTSAQKNPTAFYLCASSTAVVNEQFFGPGTRLTVL.

V and J are TRBV29-1 and TRBJ1-1, with D tentatively TRBD1 (6 bases). Germline-derived CDR1 and CDR2 are SQVTM and ANQGSEA. V dropped 7 bases and J dropped 2 bases, with 17 bases sitting between them. The CDR3 is made up of 14 amino acids. This CDR3 is CSAWTALTNTEAFF. The CDR3 DNA reads TGCAGCGCCTGGACAGCTCTTACAAACACTGAAGCTTTCTTT.

This clone was counted only a few times. CDR3 bases: TGTGCCAGCAGCTTAGCGTTAACAGGGGGCGTCAATGGCTACACCTTC. The encoded protein is CASSLALTGGVNGYTF. J is TRBJ1-2 and V is TRBV7-9, with TRBD1 matching 9 bases. The CDR3 is made up of 16 amino acids. Looked up from germline, CDR1 is SEHNR and CDR2 is FQNEAQ (reference sequence). Trimming at V came to 0 bases and at J to 6 bases, leaving 8 bases not matched to a gene.

The chain uses TRBV30 and TRBJ2-7, with a tentative D call TRBD1 (5 bases). Germline V gene sequence: CDR1 GTSNPN, CDR2 SVGIG (reference sequence). The CDR3 runs to 14 residues. V was shortened by 0 bases and J by 3 bases, with 12 bases between the two germline ends. DNA of the CDR3: TGTGCCTGGAGTGTACGGAACAGGAACTACGAGCAGTACTTC. This encodes CAWSVRNRNYEQYF.

CDR3 amino acids: CASSGDYAWNEQFF. Here the CDR3 DNA reads TGTGCCAGCAGTGGGGACTATGCGTGGAATGAGCAGTTCTTC. This chain links TRBV6-1 with TRBJ2-1; 7 nucleotides match TRBD2. Germline values: CDR1 MNHNS, CDR2 SASEGT. Trimming removed 4 bases from V and 7 bases from J; junction bases left unmatched: 7. The CDR3 covers 14 residues.

This chain uses TRBV2 with TRBJ2-3, with TRBD2 identical over 10 bases. V lost 8 bases, J lost 1 base, and 0 bases stayed unmatched. From germline, CDR1 is SNHLY and CDR2 FYNNEI. The CDR3 length is 13 residues. CDR3 coding DNA: TGTGCCAGCGGACTAGCGGGCACAGATACGCAGTATTTT. It specifies CASGLAGTDTQYF.

The chain links TRBV19 to TRBJ1-5; 7 nucleotides match TRBD1. There are 15 residues in the CDR3. V gave up 2 bases and J gave up 4 bases; unmatched junction bases: 5. Germline CDR1 reads LNHDA; CDR2 reads SQIVND (reference sequence). CDR3 DNA: TGTGCCAGTAGTATAATTTCAGGGGGAAATCAGCCCCAGCATTTT. Translating gives CASSIISGGNQPQHF.

This sequence joins TRBV18 and TRBJ1-3, with 8 bases matching TRBD1. This CDR3 is 15 amino acids long. V dropped 3 bases and J dropped 2; count of bases not matched to a gene: 3. In germline, CDR1 is KGHSH, CDR2 LQKENI. The DNA for the CDR3 is TGTGCCAGCTCACCCCGACAGGGGACTGGAAACACCATATATTTT. Protein sequence: CASSPRQGTGNTIYF. Full variable domain (rest looked up from reference TRBV18 and TRBJ1-3): NAGVMQNPRHLVRRRGQEARLRCSPMKGHSHVYWYRQLPEEGLKFMVYLQKENIIDESGMPKERFSAEFPKEGPSILRIQQVVRGDSAAYFCASSPRQGTGNTIYFGEGSWLTVV.

The CDR3 DNA follows: TGTGCCAGCTCACCGGACTTCGTCGGCACTGAAGCTTTCTTT. Protein sequence: CASSPDFVGTEAFF. This chain links TRBV18 with TRBJ1-1; the D is unclear. V was clipped by 3 bases and J by 4 bases, with 12 bases between them. CDR1 and CDR2 (germline): KGHSH, LQKENI. This CDR3 contains 14 residues.

V usage is TRBV13 and J usage is TRBJ2-1, with unresolved D. Trimming removed 5 bases at V and 7 bases at J, with 6 bases between. The CDR3 is 11 amino acids. Germline V gene data show CDR1 as PRHDT and CDR2 as FYEKMQ (reference sequence). In nucleotides, the CDR3 is TGTGCCAGCAGCCCCGGGAATGAGCAGTTCTTC. Encoded protein: CASSPGNEQFF.

V is TRBV30 and J is TRBJ2-1; no firm D call. CDR3 size: 16 residues. Per germline, CDR1 GTSNPN and CDR2 SVGIG (reference sequence). V was clipped by 2 bases and J by 1 base, with 15 bases between them. The CDR3 loop is CAWSNPRRYSYNEQFF. DNA of the CDR3: TGTGCCTGGAGTAACCCCCGCCGGTATTCCTACAATGAGCAGTTCTTC. The complete variable domain, with remaining parts taken from reference TRBV30 and TRBJ2-1, reads SQTIHQWPATLVQPVGSPLSLECTVEGTSNPNLYWYRQAAGRGLQLLFYSVGIGQISSEVPQNLSASRPQDRQFILSSKKLLLSDSGFYLCAWSNPRRYSYNEQFFGPGTRLTVL.

The chain combines TRBV6-1 with TRBJ2-1; TRBD1 might be the D (6 bases). V shed 3 bases and J shed 6 bases, with 12 bases lying between them. CDR3 length: 14 amino acids. The V gene's germline CDR1 is MNHNS and CDR2 SASEGT. In nucleotides, the CDR3 is TGTGCCAGCAGTGACAGGGGCGAGGGCAATGAGCAGTTCTTC. The encoded protein is CASSDRGEGNEQFF.

This sequence joins TRBV7-9 and TRBJ1-5; tentative D call: TRBD1 (5 bases). The CDR3 runs to 15 residues. CDR1 is SEHNR, CDR2 FQNEAQ, per germline (reference sequence). Trimming took off 5 bases at V and 3 bases at J, with 14 bases between the two ends. CDR3 residues: CASSPDPGANQPQHF. The CDR3 DNA follows: TGTGCCAGCAGCCCAGACCCTGGGGCCAATCAGCCCCAGCATTTT.